The 15 T cell receptor beta chains below all came from one sample that was sequenced in a study of blood T cell repertoires in COVID-19. The protocol was immunoSEQ multiplex PCR, while the TCRdb copy is restricted to in-frame clones and leaves out a portion. The repertoire holds fewer than 150,000 clones, with about nine tenths as singletons. Sequencing used peripheral blood. Receptor source: a man aged 50 to 60 with active or convalescent COVID-19.

This clone occurred a few times. The chain recombines TRBV19 with TRBJ1-5; D might be TRBD1 (5 bases). The germline V and J ends were trimmed by 7 bases and 0 bases, with 13 bases remaining between them. The CDR3 runs to 15 residues. CDR1 LNHDA and CDR2 SQIVND come from the germline V gene (reference sequence). The CDR3 coding sequence is TGTGCCAGTAAGCTTTTGGGGCATAGCAATCAGCCCCAGCATTTT. Translating gives CASKLLGHSNQPQHF.

V is TRBV2 and J is TRBJ2-7, with 14 bases matching TRBD2. Germline values: CDR1 SNHLY, CDR2 FYNNEI. CDR3 size: 15 residues. Losses at the gene ends were 11 bases for V and 3 bases for J; bases not matched to a gene: 9. The CDR3 sequence: CAGERTSGGYYEQYF. Here the CDR3 DNA reads TGTGCCGGGGAGAGGACTAGCGGGGGGTACTACGAGCAGTACTTC.

This clone was counted a few times. V and J are TRBV7-8 and TRBJ2-5, with 13 bases that match TRBD2. Unmatched junction bases numbered 9, after V lost 7 bases and J lost 1 base. The CDR3 is 17 residues long. CDR1 is SGHVS, CDR2 FQNEAQ, per germline. The CDR3 loop is CASTSFTSGRAQETQYF. The CDR3 nucleotides are TGTGCCAGCACCTCGTTTACTAGCGGGAGGGCCCAAGAGACCCAGTACTTC.

The V gene is TRBV28, the J gene TRBJ1-6; 8 bases align to TRBD1. The germline CDR1 and CDR2 sequences are MDHEN and SYDVKM. Trimming at V came to 4 bases and at J to 8 bases, leaving 7 bases not matched to a gene. This CDR3 has 15 amino acids. DNA of the CDR3: TGTGCCAGCAGTTCCCGGACAGGGAAATATTCACCCCTCCACTTT. Translated, it gives CASSSRTGKYSPLHF. The full variable domain, its missing parts supplied by reference TRBV28 and TRBJ1-6, is DVKVTQSSRYLVKRTGEKVFLECVQDMDHENMFWYRQDPGLGLRLIYFSYDVKMKEKGDIPEGYSVSREKKERFSLILESASTNQTSMYLCASSSRTGKYSPLHFGNGTRLTVT.

The chain links TRBV13 to TRBJ2-7, with 8 bases lining up with TRBD2. J lost 3 bases, V lost 6 bases, and 7 bases had no gene match. CDR1 is PRHDT, CDR2 FYEKMQ, per germline (reference sequence). The length of the CDR3 is 14 residues. DNA for the CDR3: TGTGCCAGCAGTTCTATCAGCGGGAGCTACGAGCAGTACTTC. This encodes CASSSISGSYEQYF.

This chain joins TRBV19 and TRBJ1-5, with D unclear. This CDR3 has 14 residues. Trimming shortened V by 5 bases and J by 5 bases, and 13 bases separated the two germline ends. Germline V gene lookup returns CDR1 LNHDA and CDR2 SQIVND (reference sequence). CDR3 in DNA: TGTGCCAGTAGTGCCCCCGGGAGGGATCAGCCCCAGCATTTT. This codes for CASSAPGRDQPQHF.

Only one count was recorded for this clone. The rearrangement joins TRBV25-1 to TRBJ2-2; 7 bases fit TRBD1. The trim removed 2 bases at V and 4 bases at J, leaving 4 bases unmatched. Germline values: CDR1 MGHDK, CDR2 SYGVNS. The CDR3 covers 15 residues. CDR3 DNA: TGTGCCAGCAGTGAACCGGGACAGCGCACCGGGGAGCTGTTTTTT. Encoded protein: CASSEPGQRTGELFF. The whole variable domain, remainder taken from reference TRBV25-1 and TRBJ2-2, is EADIYQTPRYLVIGTGKKITLECSQTMGHDKMYWYQQDPGMELHLIHYSYGVNSTEKGDLSSESTVSRIRTEHFPLTLESARPSHTSQYLCASSEPGQRTGELFFGEGSRLTVL.

This clone appeared a single time. The chain has TRBV2 and TRBJ1-2; no definite D call. Per germline, CDR1 SNHLY and CDR2 FYNNEI. V was clipped by 2 bases and J by 5 bases, with 6 bases between them. The CDR3 has 12 residues. The chain's CDR3 is CASSEQAYGYTF. CDR3 nucleotide sequence: TGTGCCAGCAGTGAACAGGCGTATGGCTACACCTTC.

The chain uses TRBV6-5 and TRBJ1-2; 10 bases are shared with TRBD1. CDR3 size: 14 residues. The germline gives CDR1 MNHEY, CDR2 SVGAGI. V was clipped by 2 bases and J by 8 bases; unmatched bases: 5. Here the CDR3 DNA reads TGTGCCAGCAGTTACACCGGGACAGGGGCAGGCTACACCTTC. Its protein is CASSYTGTGAGYTF.

V and J are TRBV6-2 or TRBV6-3 and TRBJ2-1; D remains unclear. Trimming removed 4 bases from V and 0 bases from J, with 7 bases in between. Germline V CDR1 and CDR2: MNHEY, SVGEGT. The CDR3 spans 14 residues. CDR3 sequence: CASSLASSYNEQFF. DNA for the CDR3: TGTGCCAGCAGTTTAGCTAGCTCCTACAATGAGCAGTTCTTC.

The rearrangement uses TRBV9 and TRBJ2-7; 10 bases align to TRBD1. Trimming at V came to 4 bases and at J to 2 bases, leaving 3 bases not matched to a gene. Germline V gene data show CDR1 as SGDLS and CDR2 as YYNGEE. The CDR3 consists of 14 residues. As DNA, the CDR3 is TGTGCCAGCAGCTTGACAGGGGGCCCCTACGAGCAGTACTTC. Translation gives CASSLTGGPYEQYF. Using reference TRBV9 and TRBJ2-7 for the parts outside the CDR3, the full variable domain is DSGVTQTPKHLITATGQRVTLRCSPRSGDLSVYWYQQSLDQGLQFLIQYYNGEERAKGNILERFSAQQFPDLHSELNLSSLELGDSALYFCASSLTGGPYEQYFGPGTRLTVT.

The gene calls are TRBV19 and TRBJ1-5; D is possibly TRBD1 (5 bases). CDR3 length equals 14 residues. The V gene lost 0 bases and the J gene lost 7 bases, with 10 bases spanning the gap. Germline CDR1 reads LNHDA; CDR2 reads SQIVND (reference sequence). For the CDR3, the DNA is TGTGCCAGTAGTATAGACAGGGTCGGACAGCCCCAGCATTTT. This gives the protein CASSIDRVGQPQHF.

This chain connects TRBV7-9 to TRBJ1-1, with D uncertain. CDR1 is SEHNR, CDR2 FQNEAQ, per germline (reference sequence). V lost 3 bases and J lost 0, with 5 bases in between. The CDR3 contains 13 residues. The CDR3 nucleotides are TGTGCCAGCAGCTTTGGCATGAACACTGAAGCTTTCTTT. Residues: CASSFGMNTEAFF.

V gene TRBV5-1 combines with J gene TRBJ2-5; TRBD2 agrees at 9 bases. Germline V gene sequence: CDR1 SGHRS, CDR2 YFSETQ. This CDR3 region has 14 residues. The ends lost 3 bases at V and 1 base at J; junction bases unmatched: 1. CDR3: CASSSLAGQETQYF. CDR3 in DNA: TGCGCCAGCAGCTCACTAGCGGGCCAAGAGACCCAGTACTTC.

Only one count was recorded for this clone. The chain links TRBV10-3 to TRBJ1-2; D not resolved. Trimming took 0 bases from V and 4 from J, leaving 9 bases between them. From germline, CDR1 is ENHRY and CDR2 SYGVKD. The CDR3 covers 14 residues. The CDR3 DNA reads as TGTGCCATCAGTGAGTCGACTCGGCCCTATGGCTACACCTTC. This translates into CAISESTRPYGYTF.